These 25 T cell receptor beta chains came from one sample sequenced in a study of sequential checkpoint blockade in melanoma. Produced via immunoSEQ multiplex PCR; TCRdb's table is partial and in-frame only. The table includes over 15,000 clones, nearly 80% detected once. As to treatment: randomized to nivolumab then ipilimumab (arm A) or the reverse (arm B). The material sequenced was CD8+ T cells sorted from blood (inferred from file names), taken from a patient given nivolumab and ipilimumab in sequence. Source of these receptors: a human donor with melanoma.

This clone was seen only a few times. This chain connects TRBV4-3 to TRBJ2-7, with 9 bases matching TRBD1. Germline values: CDR1 LGHNA, CDR2 YSLEER. V was clipped by 0 bases and J by 5 bases; unmatched bases: 8. This CDR3 is 16 amino acids long. The DNA for the CDR3 is TGCGCCAGCAGCCAAGATTGGGGACAGGGCACAAACGAGCAGTACTTC. It translates to CASSQDWGQGTNEQYF.

V is TRBV5-8 and J is TRBJ1-2; TRBD1 matches 7 bases. Germline V CDR1 and CDR2: SGHTS, YDEGEE. This CDR3 is 17 amino acids long. V trimming: 4 bases; J trimming: 5 bases; junction bases outside the gene matches: 17. CDR3 coding DNA: TGTGCCAGCAGCACGCTATTGGTCGGGACAGACCTATATGGCTACACCTTC. It yields the protein CASSTLLVGTDLYGYTF. The full variable domain, rest sourced from reference TRBV5-8 and TRBJ1-2, is EAGVTQSPTHLIKTRGQQATLRCSPISGHTSVYWYQQALGLGLQFLLWYDEGEERNRGNFPPRFSGRQFPNYSSELNVNALELEDSALYLCASSTLLVGTDLYGYTFGSGTRLTVV.

This clone is categorized as medium-sized. The chain employs TRBV19 and TRBJ1-1; D possibly corresponds to TRBD1 (5 bases). The CDR3 spans 13 residues. Looked up from germline, CDR1 is LNHDA and CDR2 is SQIVND (reference sequence). Trimming removed 4 bases at V and 5 bases at J, with 11 bases between. The CDR3 DNA reads TGTGCCAGTAGTAGCCAGGGAGGGACTGAAGCTTTCTTT. Its translation is CASSSQGGTEAFF.

This rearrangement joins TRBV7-9 to TRBJ1-1, with D possibly being TRBD1 (6 bases). V shed 3 bases and J shed 3 bases, with 14 bases lying between them. This CDR3 is 15 amino acids long. The germline gives CDR1 SEHNR, CDR2 FQNEAQ (reference sequence). The CDR3 nucleotides are TGTGCCAGCAGCTTGTCCGGGAGGGGGTACACTGAAGCTTTCTTT. As protein: CASSLSGRGYTEAFF.

This CDR3 is CATSKPGLAGHEQYF. CDR3 sequence (DNA): TGTGCCACCAGCAAACCGGGACTAGCGGGCCACGAGCAGTACTTC. This rearrangement joins TRBV15 to TRBJ2-7; 12 nucleotides match TRBD2. This CDR3 has 15 residues. Germline-derived CDR1 and CDR2 are LNHNV and YYDKDF (reference sequence). V lost 4 bases to trimming and J lost 5 bases; unmatched junction nucleotides: 6.

J is TRBJ2-5 and V is TRBV19, with 7 nucleotides matching TRBD1. V shed 4 bases and J 9 bases; nucleotides not matched to a gene: 5. The germline V gene has CDR1 LNHDA and CDR2 SQIVND (reference sequence). This CDR3 spans 12 amino acids. The CDR3 here is CASSTDRIAQYF. CDR3 DNA: TGTGCCAGTAGTACGGACAGGATCGCCCAGTACTTC.

This sequence joins TRBV10-2 and TRBJ2-7; 7 bases align to TRBD1. The CDR3 spans 14 residues. CDR1 and CDR2 (germline): WSHSY, SAAADI. V shed 5 bases and J 2 bases; nucleotides not matched to a gene: 6. The CDR3 protein is CASSRDRETYEQYF. DNA for the CDR3: TGCGCCAGCAGTCGGGACAGAGAGACCTACGAGCAGTACTTC.

The rearrangement joins TRBV19 to TRBJ2-7; weak D call: TRBD1 (5 bases). CDR3 size: 17 residues. V was trimmed by 0 bases and J by 3 bases, leaving 18 bases between them. The germline gives CDR1 LNHDA, CDR2 SQIVND (reference sequence). The CDR3 sequence is CASSIDYKQEINYEQYF. The CDR3 nucleotides read TGTGCCAGTAGTATAGATTATAAACAGGAAATAAACTACGAGCAGTACTTC.

The V gene is TRBV25-1, the J gene TRBJ2-1, with TRBD2 identical over 12 bases. The CDR3 runs 18 residues. The trim removed 6 bases at V and 0 bases at J, leaving 9 bases unmatched. Germline V gene data show CDR1 as MGHDK and CDR2 as SYGVNS. For the CDR3, the DNA is TGTGCCAGCAGCGGTGGGACTAGCGGGTTTAACTCCTACAATGAGCAGTTCTTC. Translating gives CASSGGTSGFNSYNEQFF.

This chain connects TRBV4-3 to TRBJ2-7; the D is unclear. Germline lookup yields CDR1 LGHNA and CDR2 YSLEER. The CDR3 sequence is 15 residues long. The V end was cut by 0 bases, the J end by 2 bases, with 11 bases between. CDR3 DNA: TGCGCCAGCAGCCAAGATGCAGGCAGAACCTACGAGCAGTACTTC. Translating gives CASSQDAGRTYEQYF.

CDR3 loop: CSVESGGRNYGYTF. In DNA form, the CDR3 reads TGCAGCGTTGAGTCGGGGGGGCGTAACTATGGCTACACCTTC. V and J are TRBV29-1 and TRBJ1-2; D is perhaps TRBD1 (6 bases). The V gene lost 3 bases and the J gene lost 1 base, with 12 bases spanning the gap. The CDR3 loop spans 14 amino acids. CDR1 and CDR2 (germline): SQVTM, ANQGSEA. The whole variable domain, filled in from reference TRBV29-1 and TRBJ1-2, reads SAVISQKPSRDICQRGTSLTIQCQVDSQVTMMFWYRQQPGQSLTLIATANQGSEATYESGFVIDKFPISRPNLTFSTLTVSNMSPEDSSIYLCSVESGGRNYGYTFGSGTRLTVV.

Comment on this clone: At one boundary the junction diverges from the germline segment, which might be a read error. The rearrangement links TRBV4-1 to TRBJ2-5; the match to TRBD1 covers 9 bases. The J call may be incorrect, as the DNA end agrees better with TRBJ2-7. CDR1 is MGHRA and CDR2 is YSYEKL in the germline V gene. CDR3 size: 15 residues. The CDR3 region is CAGSHQQGASYEQYF. The CDR3 coding sequence is TGCGCCGGCAGCCACCAACAGGGGGCCAGCTACGAGCAGTACTTC.

This clone was observed a single time. The gene calls are TRBV4-3 and TRBJ2-7; 7 bases align to TRBD1. V gave up 0 bases and J gave up 3 bases; unmatched junction bases: 5. This CDR3 comprises 15 residues. Germline V lookup: CDR1 LGHNA, CDR2 YSLEER. The DNA for the CDR3 is TGCGCCAGCAGCCAAGACGGGACAGAGAACTACGAGCAGTACTTC. It yields the protein CASSQDGTENYEQYF.

The rearrangement links TRBV27 to TRBJ2-5; D possibly corresponds to TRBD1 (6 bases). TRBJ2-7 matches the DNA end more closely, so the J call is doubtful. Germline-derived CDR1 and CDR2 are MNHEY and SMNVEV (reference sequence). This CDR3 region has 15 residues. The CDR3, as DNA: TGTGCCAGCAGTTTATCGGACAGTAGAAGAGGCGAGCAGTACTTC. The encoded protein is CASSLSDSRRGEQYF.

This clone showed up just a few times. This sequence joins TRBV19 and TRBJ2-7; perhaps TRBD1 as D (7 bases). The CDR3 length is 13 residues. V was pared by 5 bases and J by 5 bases, with 13 bases between. Looked up from germline, CDR1 is LNHDA and CDR2 is SQIVND (reference sequence). Written as DNA, the CDR3 is TGTGCCAGTAGTGGAGGGGGCAGGAACGAGCAGTACTTC. Protein product: CASSGGGRNEQYF.

This clone was found a few times. The chain links TRBV5-5 to TRBJ2-7; 8 nucleotides match TRBD2. J lost 2 bases, V lost 0 bases, and 1 base had no gene match. Germline CDR1 reads SGHKS; CDR2 reads YYEKEE (reference sequence). This CDR3 comprises 14 residues. CDR3 nucleotides: TGTGCCAGCAGCTTGGGGACTAGCACCTACGAGCAGTACTTC. Its translation is CASSLGTSTYEQYF.

The chain couples TRBV5-4 to TRBJ2-7, with 9 nucleotides matching TRBD2. This CDR3 has 14 residues. Trimming at V came to 2 bases and at J to 5 bases, leaving 5 bases not matched to a gene. Germline lookup yields CDR1 SGHNT and CDR2 YYREEE (reference sequence). In DNA form, the CDR3 reads TGTGCCAGCAGCTTCCGACTAGCGGTGGACGAGCAGTACTTC. Its protein product is CASSFRLAVDEQYF.

The rearrangement links TRBV7-2 to TRBJ1-2; 7 bases fit TRBD1. This CDR3 region has 12 residues. J lost 7 bases, V lost 5 bases, and 4 bases had no gene match. The germline V gene has CDR1 SGHTA and CDR2 FQGNSA. For the CDR3, the DNA is TGTGCCAGCAGCCCGACAGGGTTTGGCTACACCTTC. Residues: CASSPTGFGYTF.

The chain is built from TRBV29-1 and TRBJ1-1, with 8 nucleotides matching TRBD1. The CDR3 totals 11 residues. Germline values: CDR1 SQVTM, CDR2 ANQGSEA. With V trimmed by 6 bases and J by 5 bases, 2 bases remained unmatched. DNA for the CDR3: TGCAGCGTGGACAGGGCGACTGAAGCTTTCTTT. Translated: CSVDRATEAFF.

CDR3 DNA sequence: TGTGCCAGCAGCTCCAGGGAAGGTGAAGCTTTCTTT. Residues: CASSSREGEAFF. The gene calls are TRBV7-9 and TRBJ1-1, with D possibly TRBD1 on 5 matching bases. Germline values: CDR1 SEHNR, CDR2 FQNEAQ (reference sequence). The CDR3 loop spans 12 amino acids. The V and J ends lost 4 bases and 7 bases respectively, with 10 bases between them.

V is TRBV29-1 and J is TRBJ2-7; 13 nucleotides match TRBD2. V was clipped by 7 bases and J by 5 bases; unmatched bases: 5. CDR3 size: 13 residues. Germline V gene lookup returns CDR1 SQVTM and CDR2 ANQGSEA. The CDR3 region is CSAGLAGANEQYF. CDR3 nucleotide sequence: TGCAGCGCCGGACTAGCGGGAGCCAACGAGCAGTACTTC.

This clone has just one count. V gene TRBV27 combines with J gene TRBJ1-5; 7 bases are shared with TRBD1. V shed 4 bases, J shed 5 bases, and the junction held 11 bases outside the gene matches. Germline V CDR1 and CDR2: MNHEY, SMNVEV (reference sequence). CDR3 length: 16 amino acids. CDR3: CASSSRQQGRDQPQHF. CDR3 nucleotides: TGTGCCAGCAGTTCACGCCAACAGGGGAGAGATCAGCCCCAGCATTTT.

This clone was seen a single time. The genes are TRBV5-5 and TRBJ2-7; TRBD2 agrees at 11 bases. Trimming cost V 0 bases and J 2 bases; bases outside gene matches: 4. CDR1 and CDR2 from the germline V gene are SGHKS and YYEKEE (reference sequence). This CDR3 is built from 16 residues. CDR3 nucleotide sequence: TGTGCCAGCAGCTTGGGACTAGCGGGATCCGCCTACGAGCAGTACTTC. As protein: CASSLGLAGSAYEQYF.

The chain uses TRBV6-1 and TRBJ1-3; 9 bases are shared with TRBD1. CDR1 is MNHNS and CDR2 is SASEGT in the germline V gene. V lost 4 bases to trimming and J lost 0 bases; unmatched junction nucleotides: 7. The CDR3 spans 17 residues. The CDR3 sequence is CASSGGTGPVSGNTIYF. For the CDR3, the DNA is TGTGCCAGCAGTGGAGGGACAGGGCCCGTCTCTGGAAACACCATATATTTT.

This rearrangement joins TRBV5-5 to TRBJ1-1; D is perhaps TRBD1 (5 bases). CDR1 and CDR2 from the germline V gene are SGHKS and YYEKEE (reference sequence). The CDR3 is 13 residues long. The germline V and J ends were trimmed by 4 bases and 7 bases, with 14 bases remaining between them. Written as DNA, the CDR3 is TGTGCCAGCAGCCTAAGACAGTCTGGTGAAGCTTTCTTT. Translating it yields CASSLRQSGEAFF.